The 18 T cell receptor beta chains in this list originate from one sample, sequenced in a study of cytomegalovirus exposure and HLA in healthy donors. The primer mix had 60 Vbeta and 13 Jbeta primers. Measured with immunoSEQ multiplex PCR; TCRdb has only the in-frame clones, and not every one. The data show more than 100,000 clones, about 80% seen once. Sequencing was carried out using PBMCs. The source of these receptors is a man in his sixties in good health and CMV-seropositive.

This chain uses TRBV7-6 with TRBJ1-1; 8 positions agree with TRBD1. With V trimmed by 4 bases and J by 4 bases, 14 bases remained unmatched. The germline CDR1 and CDR2 sequences are SGHVS and FNYEAQ. CDR3 length: 17 amino acids. The chain's CDR3 is CASSSFGSQGASTEAFF. As DNA, the CDR3 is TGTGCCAGCAGCTCCTTTGGGTCCCAGGGGGCGTCCACTGAAGCTTTCTTT.

The CDR3 DNA follows: TGCGCCAGCAGCCCGGGGACAGTCGGGACTGAAGCTTTCTTT. It codes for CASSPGTVGTEAFF. The chain employs TRBV5-1 and TRBJ1-1; TRBD1 aligns across 7 bases. The junction had 8 bases not matched to a gene; V was cut back by 4 bases and J by 5 bases. Germline V gives CDR1 SGHRS, CDR2 YFSETQ. CDR3 length equals 14 residues.

This chain uses TRBV11-2 with TRBJ2-3, with 8 bases identical to TRBD2. The CDR3 contains 15 residues. V was clipped by 4 bases and J by 4 bases; unmatched bases: 7. The germline V gene encodes CDR1 SGHAT and CDR2 FQNNGV. The CDR3 DNA sequence: TGTGCCAGCAGCTGGGCCGGGGGGGCCGCAGATACGCAGTATTTT. It encodes CASSWAGGAADTQYF.

The CDR3 DNA is TGTGCCAGCAGCCCCCTCCCCGCAACTAATGAAAAACTGTTTTTT. Its translation: CASSPLPATNEKLFF. The V gene is TRBV5-5, the J gene TRBJ1-4; no clear D gene. This CDR3 has 15 residues. The V end was cut by 4 bases, the J end by 0 bases, with 10 bases between. The V gene's germline CDR1 is SGHKS and CDR2 YYEKEE (reference sequence).

V is TRBV7-9 and J is TRBJ1-1; 7 bases align to TRBD1. CDR1 and CDR2 (germline): SEHNR, FQNEAQ (reference sequence). The CDR3 spans 14 residues. V shed 5 bases, J shed 4 bases, and the junction held 7 bases outside the gene matches. CDR3: CASSRQGVGTEAFF. CDR3 nucleotide sequence: TGTGCCAGCAGCCGACAGGGCGTGGGCACTGAAGCTTTCTTT. The full variable domain, in which reference TRBV7-9 and TRBJ1-1 provide the parts outside the CDR3, is DTGVSQNPRHKITKRGQNVTFRCDPISEHNRLYWYRQTLGQGPEFLTYFQNEAQLEKSRLLSDRFSAERPKGSFSTLEIQRTEQGDSAMYLCASSRQGVGTEAFFGQGTRLTVV.

The chain is built from TRBV6-6 and TRBJ1-2; 10 positions match TRBD1. The CDR3 runs to 16 residues. The germline gives CDR1 MNHNY, CDR2 SVGAGI (reference sequence). After removal of 2 bases from V and 3 bases from J, the junction contained 6 bases not matched to a gene. CDR3 nucleotide sequence: TGTGCCAGCAGTTACGGCGGGGGACAGGGGCACTATGGCTACACCTTC. Protein: CASSYGGGQGHYGYTF.

The rearrangement links TRBV10-3 to TRBJ2-7, with a possible D match to TRBD2 (5 bases). CDR1 ENHRY and CDR2 SYGVKD come from the germline V gene. The V gene lost 5 bases and the J gene lost 7 bases, with 15 bases spanning the gap. This CDR3 region has 13 residues. The CDR3 region is CAISRDVRNEQYF. CDR3 nucleotides: TGTGCCATCAGTCGGGATGTTAGAAATGAGCAGTACTTC.

V and J are TRBV18 and TRBJ2-7; the D gene is possibly TRBD1 (5 bases). V was pared by 1 base and J by 5 bases, with 12 bases between. The CDR3 covers 14 residues. The V gene's germline CDR1 is KGHSH and CDR2 LQKENI. The CDR3 sequence is CASSPQQGIDEQYF. CDR3 bases: TGTGCCAGCTCACCACAGCAGGGAATCGACGAGCAGTACTTC.

This sequence joins TRBV13 and TRBJ2-1, with 9 positions matching TRBD2. V lost 1 base to trimming and J lost 6 bases; unmatched junction nucleotides: 7. CDR3 size: 16 residues. Per the germline V gene, CDR1 is PRHDT and CDR2 is FYEKMQ (reference sequence). The CDR3 protein is CASSLAGLAGSNEQFF. CDR3 in DNA: TGTGCCAGCAGCTTAGCCGGGCTAGCGGGAAGCAATGAGCAGTTCTTC.

This clone was counted a few times. This rearrangement joins TRBV6-5 to TRBJ1-5, with TRBD1 matching 9 bases. This CDR3 has 15 residues. CDR1 and CDR2 (germline): MNHEY, SVGAGI. J lost 3 bases, V lost 6 bases, and 6 bases had no gene match. CDR3 in DNA: TGTGCCAGCAGCCGACAGGGGGAGAACAATCAGCCCCAGCATTTT. This sequence encodes CASSRQGENNQPQHF.

About this clone itself: The same CDR3 arises from other DNA sequences in this sample as well. The genes are TRBV2 and TRBJ2-7; 9 bases line up with TRBD1. V dropped 4 bases and J dropped 4; count of bases not matched to a gene: 5. The CDR3 is 14 residues long. CDR1 is SNHLY and CDR2 is FYNNEI in the germline V gene. CDR3: CASSAGTGRYEQYF. As DNA, the CDR3 is TGTGCCAGCAGTGCCGGGACAGGGAGGTACGAGCAGTACTTC.

This CDR3 is CASSSGGGNEQFF. In DNA form, the CDR3 reads TGTGCCAGCAGTTCAGGGGGAGGCAATGAGCAGTTCTTC. This chain joins TRBV28 and TRBJ2-1; D is perhaps TRBD1 (7 bases). Per the germline V gene, CDR1 is MDHEN and CDR2 is SYDVKM. The CDR3 has 13 residues. Trimming took off 4 bases at V and 6 bases at J, with 10 bases between the two ends.

The chain joins TRBV7-2 to TRBJ2-2; 10 bases align to TRBD2. This CDR3 comprises 18 residues. Germline loops: CDR1 SGHTA, CDR2 FQGNSA. V shed 1 base, J shed 5 bases, and the junction held 10 bases outside the gene matches. The chain's CDR3 is CASSLDGPLAGKTGELFF. The CDR3 region has the DNA TGTGCCAGCAGCTTAGACGGCCCACTAGCGGGAAAAACCGGGGAGCTGTTTTTT.

This clone was picked up one time. The rearrangement links TRBV15 to TRBJ1-5, with TRBD1 matching over 9 bases. V was clipped by 0 bases and J by 2 bases; unmatched bases: 5. The germline V gene encodes CDR1 LNHNV and CDR2 YYDKDF (reference sequence). This CDR3 is 17 amino acids long. CDR3 sequence (DNA): TGTGCCACCAGCAGAGATGGTTGGACAGGGGGCAATCAGCCCCAGCATTTT. Translated: CATSRDGWTGGNQPQHF.

V and J are TRBV11-3 and TRBJ2-1; 9 nucleotides agree with TRBD2. The CDR3 loop spans 15 amino acids. Trimming removed 1 base from V and 6 bases from J; junction bases left unmatched: 4. In germline, CDR1 is SGHNT, CDR2 YENEEA. In DNA, the CDR3 is TGTGCCAGCAGCTTAGGTTTTAGCGGGAGCAATGAGCAGTTCTTC. This sequence encodes CASSLGFSGSNEQFF.

This clone has more than one count but fewer than ten. V usage is TRBV7-8 and J usage is TRBJ1-4; TRBD1 matches 10 bases. V shed 5 bases and J 8 bases; nucleotides not matched to a gene: 8. The V gene's germline CDR1 is SGHVS and CDR2 FQNEAQ. The CDR3 length is 15 residues. The CDR3 DNA reads as TGTGCCAGCAGCGAGACAGGGGGCAAAGGGGAAAAACTGTTTTTT. It specifies CASSETGGKGEKLFF. Drawing the rest from reference TRBV7-8 and TRBJ1-4, the complete variable domain is GAGVSQSPRYKVAKRGQDVALRCDPISGHVSLFWYQQALGQGPEFLTYFQNEAQLDKSGLPSDRFFAERPEGSVSTLKIQRTQQEDSAVYLCASSETGGKGEKLFFGSGTQLSVL.

V is TRBV7-2 and J is TRBJ1-5; D ambiguous. Trimming shortened V by 4 bases and J by 2 bases, and 12 bases separated the two germline ends. The CDR3 totals 15 residues. Germline CDR1 SGHTA, CDR2 FQGNSA. The CDR3 reads CASSSDKFRNQPQHF. The CDR3 DNA reads as TGTGCCAGCAGCTCTGACAAGTTTCGCAATCAGCCCCAGCATTTT.

This rearrangement joins TRBV5-5 to TRBJ2-3, with D tentatively TRBD2 (5 bases). Trimming shortened V by 4 bases and J by 11 bases, and 11 bases separated the two germline ends. In germline, CDR1 is SGHKS, CDR2 YYEKEE (reference sequence). This CDR3 comprises 11 residues. The CDR3 loop is CASSRDMGQYF. The CDR3 bases are TGTGCCAGCAGCCGGGATATGGGGCAGTATTTT.